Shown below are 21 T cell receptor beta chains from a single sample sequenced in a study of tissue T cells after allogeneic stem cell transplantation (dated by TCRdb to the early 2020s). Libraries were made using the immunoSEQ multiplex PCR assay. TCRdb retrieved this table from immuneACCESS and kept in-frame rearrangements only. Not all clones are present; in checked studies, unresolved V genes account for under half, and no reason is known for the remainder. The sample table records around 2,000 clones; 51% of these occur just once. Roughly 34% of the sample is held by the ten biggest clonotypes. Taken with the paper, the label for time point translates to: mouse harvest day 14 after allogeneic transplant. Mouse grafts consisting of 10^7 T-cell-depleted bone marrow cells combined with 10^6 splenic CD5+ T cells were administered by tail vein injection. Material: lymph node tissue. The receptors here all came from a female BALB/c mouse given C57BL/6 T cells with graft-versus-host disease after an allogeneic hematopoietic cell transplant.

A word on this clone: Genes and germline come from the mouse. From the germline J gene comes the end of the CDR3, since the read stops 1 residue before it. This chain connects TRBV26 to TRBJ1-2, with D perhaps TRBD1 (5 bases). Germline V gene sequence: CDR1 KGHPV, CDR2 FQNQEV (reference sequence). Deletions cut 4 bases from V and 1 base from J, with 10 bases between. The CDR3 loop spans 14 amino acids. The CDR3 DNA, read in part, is TGTGCCAGCAGTCGGGAGGGGCTAAACTCCGACTACACC. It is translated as CASSREGLNSDYT. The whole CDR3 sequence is CASSREGLNSDYTF.

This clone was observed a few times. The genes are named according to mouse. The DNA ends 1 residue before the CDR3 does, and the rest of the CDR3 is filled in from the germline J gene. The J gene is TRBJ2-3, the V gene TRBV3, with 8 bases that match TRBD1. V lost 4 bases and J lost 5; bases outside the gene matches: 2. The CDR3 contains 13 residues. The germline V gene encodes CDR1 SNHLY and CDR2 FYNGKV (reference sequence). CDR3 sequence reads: CASSSTGEETLYF. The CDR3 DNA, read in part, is TGTGCCAGCAGCTCGACAGGGGAAGAAACGCTGTAT.

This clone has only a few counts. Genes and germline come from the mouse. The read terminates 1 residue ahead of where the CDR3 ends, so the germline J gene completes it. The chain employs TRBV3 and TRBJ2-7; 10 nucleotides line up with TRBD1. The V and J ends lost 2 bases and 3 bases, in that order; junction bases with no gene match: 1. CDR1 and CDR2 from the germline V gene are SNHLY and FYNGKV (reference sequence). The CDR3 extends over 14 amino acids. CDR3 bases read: TGTGCCAGCAGCTTATGGGACAGGGGCTATGAACAGTAC. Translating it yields CASSLWDRGYEQY. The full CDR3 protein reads CASSLWDRGYEQYF.

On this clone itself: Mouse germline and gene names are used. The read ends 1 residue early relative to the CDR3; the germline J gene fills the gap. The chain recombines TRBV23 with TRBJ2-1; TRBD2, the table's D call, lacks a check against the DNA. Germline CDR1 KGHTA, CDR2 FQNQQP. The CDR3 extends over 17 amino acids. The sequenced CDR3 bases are TGCTCCAGCAGTCAACGACTGGGGGGCCTTAACTATGCTGAGCAGTTC. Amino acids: CSSSQRLGGLNYAEQF. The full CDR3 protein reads CSSSQRLGGLNYAEQFF.

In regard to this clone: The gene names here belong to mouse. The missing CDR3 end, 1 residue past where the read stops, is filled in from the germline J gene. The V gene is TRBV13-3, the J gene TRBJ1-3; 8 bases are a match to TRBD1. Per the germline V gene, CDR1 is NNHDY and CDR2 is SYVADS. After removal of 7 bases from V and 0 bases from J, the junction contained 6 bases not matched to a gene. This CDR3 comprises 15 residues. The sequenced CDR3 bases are TGTGCCAGCGGTGGGGGACAGGATTCTGGAAATACGCTCTAT. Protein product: CASGGGQDSGNTLY. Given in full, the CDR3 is CASGGGQDSGNTLYF.

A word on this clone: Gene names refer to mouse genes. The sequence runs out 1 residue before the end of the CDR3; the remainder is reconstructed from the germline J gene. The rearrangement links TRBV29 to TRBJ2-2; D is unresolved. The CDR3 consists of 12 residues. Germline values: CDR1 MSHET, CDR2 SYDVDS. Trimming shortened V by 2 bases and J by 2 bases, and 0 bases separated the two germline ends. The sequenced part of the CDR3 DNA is TGTGCTAGCAGTTTAAACACCGGGCAGCTCTAC. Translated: CASSLNTGQLY. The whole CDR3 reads CASSLNTGQLYF.

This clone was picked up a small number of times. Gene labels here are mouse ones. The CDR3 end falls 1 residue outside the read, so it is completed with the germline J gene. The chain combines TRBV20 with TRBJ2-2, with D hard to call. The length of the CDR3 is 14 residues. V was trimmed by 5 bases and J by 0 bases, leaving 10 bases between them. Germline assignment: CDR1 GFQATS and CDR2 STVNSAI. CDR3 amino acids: CGALTYPNTGQLYF. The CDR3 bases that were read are TGTGGTGCTTTGACATATCCAAACACCGGGCAGCTCTAC. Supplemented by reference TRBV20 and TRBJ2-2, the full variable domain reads GALVYQYPRRTICKSGTSMRMECQAVGFQATSVAWYRQSPQKTFELIALSTVNSAIKYEQNFTQEKFPISHPNLSFSSMTVLNAYLEDRGLYLCGALTYPNTGQLYFGEGSKLTVL.

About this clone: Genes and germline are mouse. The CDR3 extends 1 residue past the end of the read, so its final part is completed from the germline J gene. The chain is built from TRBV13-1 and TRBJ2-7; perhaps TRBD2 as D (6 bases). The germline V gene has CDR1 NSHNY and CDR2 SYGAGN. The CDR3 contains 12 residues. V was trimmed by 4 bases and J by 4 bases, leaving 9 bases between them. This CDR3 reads CASSPGLYEQYF. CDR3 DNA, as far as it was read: TGTGCCAGCAGTCCCGGACTGTATGAACAGTAC.

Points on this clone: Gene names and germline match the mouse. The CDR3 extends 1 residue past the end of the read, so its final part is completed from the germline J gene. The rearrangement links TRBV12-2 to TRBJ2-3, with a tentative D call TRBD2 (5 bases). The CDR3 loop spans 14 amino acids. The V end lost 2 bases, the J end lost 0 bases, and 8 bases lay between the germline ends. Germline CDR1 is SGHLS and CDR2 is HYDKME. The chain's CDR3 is CASSRTRSAETLYF. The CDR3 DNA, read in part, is TGTGCCAGCTCTCGGACTCGTAGTGCAGAAACGCTGTAT.

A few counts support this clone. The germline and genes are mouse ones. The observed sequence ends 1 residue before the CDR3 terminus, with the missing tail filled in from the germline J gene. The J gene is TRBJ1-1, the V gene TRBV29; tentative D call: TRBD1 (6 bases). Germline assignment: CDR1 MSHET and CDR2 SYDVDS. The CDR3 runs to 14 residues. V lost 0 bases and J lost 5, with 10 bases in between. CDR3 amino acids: CASSLSRGGTEVFF. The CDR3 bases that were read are TGTGCTAGCAGTTTATCCAGGGGAGGGACAGAAGTCTTC.

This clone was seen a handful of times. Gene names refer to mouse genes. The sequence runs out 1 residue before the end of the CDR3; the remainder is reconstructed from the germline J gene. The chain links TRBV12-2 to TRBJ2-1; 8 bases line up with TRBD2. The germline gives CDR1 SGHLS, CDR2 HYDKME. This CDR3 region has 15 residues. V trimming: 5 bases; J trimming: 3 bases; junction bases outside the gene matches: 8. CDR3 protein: CASYPTGDGYAEQFF. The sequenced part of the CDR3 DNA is TGTGCCAGCTATCCGACTGGGGACGGCTATGCTGAGCAGTTC. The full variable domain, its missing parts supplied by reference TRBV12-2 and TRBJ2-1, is NSGVVQSPRYIIKGKGERSILKCIPISGHLSVAWYQQTQGQELKFFIQHYDKMERDKGNLPSRFSVQQFDDYHSEMNMSALELEDSAVYFCASYPTGDGYAEQFFGPGTRLTVL.

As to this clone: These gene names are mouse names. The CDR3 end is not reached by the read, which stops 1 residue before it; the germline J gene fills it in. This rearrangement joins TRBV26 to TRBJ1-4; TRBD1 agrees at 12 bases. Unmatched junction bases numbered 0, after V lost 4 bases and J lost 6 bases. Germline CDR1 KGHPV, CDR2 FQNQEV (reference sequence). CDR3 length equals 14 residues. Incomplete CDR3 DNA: TGTGCCAGCAGTCGGGACAGGGGGCACGAAAGATTATTT. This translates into CASSRDRGHERLF. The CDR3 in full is CASSRDRGHERLFF. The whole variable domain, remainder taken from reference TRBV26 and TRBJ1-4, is NSKVIQTPRYLVKGQGQKAKMRCIPEKGHPVVFWYQQNKNNEFKFLINFQNQEVLQQIDMTEKRFSAECPSNSPCSLEIQSSEAGDSALYLCASSRDRGHERLFFGHGTKLSVL.

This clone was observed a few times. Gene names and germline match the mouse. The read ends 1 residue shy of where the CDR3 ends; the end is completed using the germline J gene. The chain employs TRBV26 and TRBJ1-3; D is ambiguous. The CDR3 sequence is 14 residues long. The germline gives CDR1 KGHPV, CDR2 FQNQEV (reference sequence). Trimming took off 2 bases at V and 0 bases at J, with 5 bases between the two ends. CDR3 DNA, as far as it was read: TGTGCCAGCAGTCTGGTGGGTTCTGGAAATACGCTCTAT. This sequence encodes CASSLVGSGNTLY. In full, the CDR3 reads CASSLVGSGNTLYF. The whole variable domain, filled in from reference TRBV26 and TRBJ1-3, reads NSKVIQTPRYLVKGQGQKAKMRCIPEKGHPVVFWYQQNKNNEFKFLINFQNQEVLQQIDMTEKRFSAECPSNSPCSLEIQSSEAGDSALYLCASSLVGSGNTLYFGEGSRLIVV.

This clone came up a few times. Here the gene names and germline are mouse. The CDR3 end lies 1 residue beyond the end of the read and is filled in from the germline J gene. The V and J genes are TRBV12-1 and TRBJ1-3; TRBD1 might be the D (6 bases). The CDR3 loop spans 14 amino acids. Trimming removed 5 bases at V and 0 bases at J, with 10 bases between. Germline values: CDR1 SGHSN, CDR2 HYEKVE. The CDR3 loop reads CASYWTVSGNTLYF. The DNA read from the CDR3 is TGTGCCAGCTACTGGACAGTTTCTGGAAATACGCTCTAT.

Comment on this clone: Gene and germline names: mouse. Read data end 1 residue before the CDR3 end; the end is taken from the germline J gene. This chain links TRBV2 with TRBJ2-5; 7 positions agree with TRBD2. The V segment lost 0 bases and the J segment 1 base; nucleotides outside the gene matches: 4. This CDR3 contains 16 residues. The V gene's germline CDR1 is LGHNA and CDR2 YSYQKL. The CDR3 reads CASSQERWGYQDTQYF. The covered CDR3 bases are TGTGCCAGCAGCCAAGAGCGCTGGGGGTACCAAGACACCCAGTAC.

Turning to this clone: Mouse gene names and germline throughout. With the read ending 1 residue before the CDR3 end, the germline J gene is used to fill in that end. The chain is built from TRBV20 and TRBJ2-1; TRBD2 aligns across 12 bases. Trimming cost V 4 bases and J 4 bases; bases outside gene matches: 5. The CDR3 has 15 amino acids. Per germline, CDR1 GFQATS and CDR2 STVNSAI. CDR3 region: CGAIDWGGLYAEQFF. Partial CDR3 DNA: TGTGGTGCTATCGACTGGGGGGGCTTATATGCTGAGCAGTTC.

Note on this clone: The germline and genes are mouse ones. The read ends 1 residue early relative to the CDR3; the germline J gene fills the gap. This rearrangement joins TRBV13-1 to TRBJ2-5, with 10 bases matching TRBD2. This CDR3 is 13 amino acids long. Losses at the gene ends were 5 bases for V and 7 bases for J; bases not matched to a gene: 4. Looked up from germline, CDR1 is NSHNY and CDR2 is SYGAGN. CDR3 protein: CASSAGGAYTQYF. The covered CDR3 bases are TGTGCCAGCAGCGCTGGGGGGGCGTACACCCAGTAC.

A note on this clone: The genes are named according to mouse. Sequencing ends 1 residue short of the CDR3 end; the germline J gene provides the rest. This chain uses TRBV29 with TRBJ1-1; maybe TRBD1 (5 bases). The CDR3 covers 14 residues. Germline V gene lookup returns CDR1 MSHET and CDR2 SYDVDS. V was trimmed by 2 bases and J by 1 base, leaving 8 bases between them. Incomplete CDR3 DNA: TGTGCTAGCAGTTTAAGACAGAGGAACACAGAAGTCTTC. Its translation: CASSLRQRNTEVF. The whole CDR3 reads CASSLRQRNTEVFF.

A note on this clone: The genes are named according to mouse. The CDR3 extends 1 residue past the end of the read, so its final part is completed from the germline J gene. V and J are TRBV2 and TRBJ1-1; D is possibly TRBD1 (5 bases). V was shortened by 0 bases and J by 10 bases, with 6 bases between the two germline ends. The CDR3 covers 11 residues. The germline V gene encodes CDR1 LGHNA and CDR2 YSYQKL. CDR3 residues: CASSQDRVVFF. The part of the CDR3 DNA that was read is TGTGCCAGCAGCCAAGACAGGGTAGTCTTC.

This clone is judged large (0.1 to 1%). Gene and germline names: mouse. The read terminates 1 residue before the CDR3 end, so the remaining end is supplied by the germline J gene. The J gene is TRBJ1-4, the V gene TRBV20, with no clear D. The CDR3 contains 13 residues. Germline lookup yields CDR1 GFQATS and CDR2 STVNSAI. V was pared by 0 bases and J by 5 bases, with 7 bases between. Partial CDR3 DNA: TGTGGTGCTAGGGATCCGGGGAACGAAAGATTATTT. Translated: CGARDPGNERLF. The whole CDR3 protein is CGARDPGNERLFF.

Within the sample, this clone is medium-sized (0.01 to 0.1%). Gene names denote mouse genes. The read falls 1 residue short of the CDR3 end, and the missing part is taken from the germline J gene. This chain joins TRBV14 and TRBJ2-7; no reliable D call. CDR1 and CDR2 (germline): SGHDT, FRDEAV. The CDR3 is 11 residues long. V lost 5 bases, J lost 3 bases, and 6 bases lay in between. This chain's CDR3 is CASSLGYEQYF. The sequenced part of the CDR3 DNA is TGTGCCAGCAGCCTCGGCTATGAACAGTAC.